The 30 T cell receptor beta chains given below trace back to one sample, sequenced in a study of PD-1 blockade in classical Hodgkin lymphoma (dated by TCRdb to 2018 to 2020). The intended sense of this specimen's time point label: newly diagnosed, previously untreated cHL patient sample. Using a Miltenyi CD8+ T cell isolation kit, CD8+ T cells were purified from thawed PBMCs through magnetic negative selection. The library was prepared using the immunoSEQ multiplex PCR assay. TCRdb mirrors the immuneACCESS table, restricted to in-frame sequences. Some clones are absent from its copies; in checked studies, under half trace to an unresolved V gene, and the reason for the others is unknown. In all, the sample holds approximately 9,900 clones, and more than 90% of those were seen once. The top ten constitute over 7.5% of the sample. Input material: CD8+ T cells from blood. These receptors all stem from a human donor with classical Hodgkin lymphoma.

The chain employs TRBV27 and TRBJ2-3, with D unresolved. Trimming took 5 bases from V and 2 from J, leaving 8 bases between them. This CDR3 comprises 13 residues. Germline V gene sequence: CDR1 MNHEY, CDR2 SMNVEV (reference sequence). CDR3 sequence: CASSPDITDTQYF. DNA for the CDR3: TGTGCCAGCAGTCCTGATATCACAGATACGCAGTATTTT.

V usage is TRBV11-2 and J usage is TRBJ2-2; D not certain. V shed 1 base and J shed 7 bases, with 7 bases lying between them. This CDR3 has 13 amino acids. Germline CDR1 is SGHAT and CDR2 is FQNNGV. The CDR3 DNA reads TGTGCCAGCAGCTTAGTGGCGTACGGGGAGCTGTTTTTT. Translated, it gives CASSLVAYGELFF.

V gene TRBV19 combines with J gene TRBJ2-1; either TRBD1 or TRBD2 may fit D (7 bases each). The CDR3 consists of 15 residues. V dropped 7 bases and J dropped 6 bases, with 19 bases sitting between them. Germline lookup yields CDR1 LNHDA and CDR2 SQIVND (reference sequence). This CDR3 is CASTLQGRGSNEQFF. The CDR3 region has the DNA TGTGCCAGTACCCTACAGGGGAGGGGGAGCAATGAGCAGTTCTTC.

The V gene is TRBV4-2, the J gene TRBJ1-6; 9 bases are shared with TRBD1. After removal of 1 base from V and 7 bases from J, the junction contained 11 bases not matched to a gene. CDR1 and CDR2 from the germline V gene are LGHNA and YNFKEQ. CDR3 size: 18 residues. The CDR3 sequence: CASSQVPSGGQGNSPLHF. Here the CDR3 DNA reads TGTGCCAGCAGCCAAGTCCCCTCTGGAGGACAGGGGAATTCACCCCTCCACTTT.

The rearrangement uses TRBV11-2 and TRBJ2-7, with D perhaps TRBD1 or TRBD2 (5 bases each). This CDR3 spans 18 amino acids. Trimming took off 0 bases at V and 2 bases at J, with 20 bases between the two ends. Germline CDR1 and CDR2: SGHAT and FQNNGV. CDR3 sequence: CASSLETGIGELPYEQYF. The CDR3 DNA reads TGTGCCAGCAGCTTAGAGACGGGGATAGGGGAATTACCCTACGAGCAGTACTTC.

The rearrangement joins TRBV4-1 to TRBJ2-7; D tentatively fits TRBD1 or TRBD2 (5 bases each). Germline CDR1 and CDR2: MGHRA and YSYEKL. The CDR3 is 14 residues long. V gave up 0 bases and J gave up 2 bases, with 8 bases separating them. CDR3 nucleotides: TGCGCCAGCAGCCAAGATTGGGGGACCTACGAGCAGTACTTC. This encodes CASSQDWGTYEQYF.

This chain uses TRBV19 with TRBJ2-2; D is perhaps TRBD2 (6 bases). Trimming left V 6 bases short and J 7 bases short, with 12 bases between. Germline CDR1 and CDR2: LNHDA and SQIVND (reference sequence). The CDR3 has 13 amino acids. The CDR3 loop is CASSYGTVGELFF. The CDR3 coding sequence is TGTGCCAGTAGCTACGGGACTGTCGGGGAGCTGTTTTTT. Together with reference TRBV19 and TRBJ2-2, the CDR3 gives the full variable domain: DGGITQSPKYLFRKEGQNVTLSCEQNLNHDAMYWYRQDPGQGLRLIYYSQIVNDFQKGDIAEGYSVSREKKESFPLTVTSAQKNPTAFYLCASSYGTVGELFFGEGSRLTVL.

The V and J genes are TRBV5-1 and TRBJ2-2; D not certain. The V end was cut by 3 bases, the J end by 0 bases, with 6 bases between. Looked up from germline, CDR1 is SGHRS and CDR2 is YFSETQ. The CDR3 is 14 residues long. In nucleotides, the CDR3 is TGCGCCAGCAGCTGGACCGCGAACACCGGGGAGCTGTTTTTT. It codes for CASSWTANTGELFF.

The V gene is TRBV7-8, the J gene TRBJ1-2; no clear D. Germline CDR1 is SGHVS and CDR2 is FQNEAQ. The V and J ends lost 2 bases and 6 bases respectively, with 7 bases between them. This CDR3 region has 12 residues. CDR3 bases: TGTGCCAGCAGCTTATTAAGTGATGGCTACACCTTC. Translated: CASSLLSDGYTF.

This chain links TRBV27 with TRBJ1-1; 10 positions match TRBD1. V trimming: 1 base; J trimming: 4 bases; junction bases outside the gene matches: 0. Germline assignment: CDR1 MNHEY and CDR2 SMNVEV (reference sequence). The CDR3 length is 14 residues. This CDR3 reads CASSLWTGGTEAFF. For the CDR3, the DNA is TGTGCCAGCAGTTTATGGACAGGGGGCACTGAAGCTTTCTTT.

The chain uses TRBV11-2 and TRBJ2-5; 9 bases agree with TRBD1. CDR3 length equals 17 residues. V was pared by 5 bases and J by 4 bases, with 14 bases of the junction left unmatched. CDR1 is SGHAT and CDR2 is FQNNGV in the germline V gene. DNA of the CDR3: TGTGCCAGCAGCCCATGGATGCTGGGACAGGGAAGAGAGACCCAGTACTTC. Translated, it gives CASSPWMLGQGRETQYF.

The genes are TRBV2 and TRBJ2-3, with TRBD1 matching over 8 bases. Per the germline V gene, CDR1 is SNHLY and CDR2 is FYNNEI. The V gene end was trimmed by 5 bases and the J gene end by 1 base; junction bases not matched to a gene: 14. This CDR3 region has 18 residues. CDR3 protein: CASSILSWGQVGTDTQYF. The CDR3 DNA sequence: TGTGCCAGCAGTATCTTATCGTGGGGACAGGTCGGCACAGATACGCAGTATTTT.

The chain has TRBV7-8 and TRBJ1-4; D may be TRBD1 (5 bases). V was clipped by 1 base and J by 8 bases, with 17 bases between them. Germline V gives CDR1 SGHVS, CDR2 FQNEAQ. CDR3 size: 16 residues. The CDR3 loop is CASSLESAGLQEKLFF. In DNA, the CDR3 is TGTGCCAGCAGCTTAGAATCCGCAGGGCTACAGGAAAAACTGTTTTTT.

The rearrangement links TRBV14 to TRBJ1-1, with 8 bases matching TRBD1. CDR1 SGHDN and CDR2 FVKESK come from the germline V gene. Trimming removed 4 bases from V and 1 base from J; junction bases left unmatched: 5. The CDR3 covers 15 residues. The CDR3 here is CASSPRTGRNTEAFF. The CDR3 nucleotides are TGTGCCAGCAGCCCCAGGACAGGGAGGAACACTGAAGCTTTCTTT.

This rearrangement joins TRBV5-5 to TRBJ2-5; D gene unclear. Germline CDR1 and CDR2: SGHKS and YYEKEE (reference sequence). The CDR3 is made up of 14 amino acids. Trimming left V 0 bases short and J 1 base short, with 7 bases between. The CDR3 is CASSLGPSQETQYF. CDR3 nucleotide sequence: TGTGCCAGCAGCTTGGGGCCGAGCCAAGAGACCCAGTACTTC. The entire variable domain, with the rest obtained from reference TRBV5-5 and TRBJ2-5, is as follows: DAGVTQSPTHLIKTRGQQVTLRCSPISGHKSVSWYQQVLGQGPQFIFQYYEKEERGRGNFPDRFSARQFPNYSSELNVNALLLGDSALYLCASSLGPSQETQYFGPGTRLLVL.

The chain joins TRBV19 to TRBJ2-7; 12 bases fit TRBD2. V dropped 6 bases and J dropped 5; count of bases not matched to a gene: 8. Germline CDR1 and CDR2: LNHDA and SQIVND (reference sequence). This CDR3 is 15 amino acids long. The CDR3 region is CASSLVGLAGNEQYF. CDR3 nucleotides: TGTGCCAGTAGCCTCGTAGGACTAGCGGGAAACGAGCAGTACTTC.

The gene calls are TRBV5-6 and TRBJ1-1; the D is unclear. V shed 0 bases and J shed 6 bases, with 9 bases lying between them. The CDR3 extends over 13 amino acids. The germline CDR1 and CDR2 sequences are SGHDT and YYEEEE. CDR3 nucleotides: TGTGCCAGCAGCTTGGAATTCGGACCTGAAGCTTTCTTT. Its protein is CASSLEFGPEAFF.

V is TRBV7-3 and J is TRBJ2-1; 8 bases are shared with TRBD2. From germline, CDR1 is SGHTA and CDR2 FQGTGA. V lost 5 bases, J lost 7 bases, and 13 bases stayed unmatched. The CDR3 extends over 16 amino acids. The CDR3 DNA reads TGTGCCAGCAGCCTGATGCCGGGACTAGGAAAGAATGAGCAGTTCTTC. It yields the protein CASSLMPGLGKNEQFF.

The sample holds one count of this clone. The chain combines TRBV14 with TRBJ1-2; 9 bases map to TRBD1. The CDR3 length is 14 residues. Germline values: CDR1 SGHDN, CDR2 FVKESK. V shed 4 bases and J 4 bases; nucleotides not matched to a gene: 4. CDR3 sequence: CASSPGQGGYGYTF. The CDR3 DNA reads as TGTGCCAGCAGCCCGGGACAGGGTGGCTATGGCTACACCTTC.

This chain links TRBV7-9 with TRBJ1-2, with D perhaps TRBD1 (6 bases). Per germline, CDR1 SEHNR and CDR2 FQNEAQ (reference sequence). The ends were cut back, 3 bases at V and 8 bases at J, with 10 bases in the middle. The CDR3 sequence is 12 residues long. CDR3 in amino acids: CASSFGQTGYTF. The CDR3 coding sequence is TGTGCCAGCAGCTTTGGACAGACCGGCTACACCTTC.

The chain links TRBV15 to TRBJ2-7; no firm D call. V was cut by 0 bases and J by 5 bases, with 5 bases left in between. Germline CDR1 LNHNV, CDR2 YYDKDF (reference sequence). This CDR3 spans 12 amino acids. The CDR3 protein is CATSRDQNEQYF. CDR3 DNA sequence: TGTGCCACCAGCAGAGATCAAAACGAGCAGTACTTC. Combining the CDR3 with reference TRBV15 and TRBJ2-7 gives the whole variable domain DAMVIQNPRYQVTQFGKPVTLSCSQTLNHNVMYWYQQKSSQAPKLLFHYYDKDFNNEADTPDNFQSRRPNTSFCFLDIRSPGLGDTAMYLCATSRDQNEQYFGPGTRLTVT.

The chain is built from TRBV19 and TRBJ2-7, with D tentatively TRBD1 (6 bases). V was shortened by 10 bases and J by 5 bases, with 21 bases between the two germline ends. Germline CDR1 is LNHDA and CDR2 is SQIVND (reference sequence). This CDR3 has 14 residues. The CDR3 loop is CATGQPGVWNEQYF. CDR3 nucleotides: TGTGCCACCGGACAGCCCGGGGTTTGGAACGAGCAGTACTTC.

The gene calls are TRBV5-6 and TRBJ2-5; no clear D gene. The germline V gene has CDR1 SGHDT and CDR2 YYEEEE. The length of the CDR3 is 14 residues. V lost 0 bases and J 2 bases, leaving 8 bases between the germline ends. CDR3 sequence (DNA): TGTGCCAGCAGCTTGGGGTCTTGGCAAGAGACCCAGTACTTC. Translated: CASSLGSWQETQYF.

The chain uses TRBV20-1 and TRBJ2-1; D remains unclear. V lost 3 bases, J lost 1 base, and 1 base lay in between. Germline-derived CDR1 and CDR2 are DFQATT and SNEGSKA (reference sequence). CDR3 length: 11 amino acids. CDR3 DNA: TGCAGTGCTAGTTCCTACAATGAGCAGTTCTTC. Its translation is CSASSYNEQFF.

There are a few counts of this clone. The chain recombines TRBV19 with TRBJ1-1; D ambiguous. CDR1 and CDR2 (germline): LNHDA, SQIVND (reference sequence). The CDR3 extends over 13 amino acids. The V end lost 7 bases, the J end lost 0 bases, and 9 bases lay between the germline ends. CDR3 sequence reads: CASKAGMNTEAFF. The CDR3 DNA follows: TGTGCCAGTAAGGCAGGAATGAACACTGAAGCTTTCTTT.

This rearrangement joins TRBV2 to TRBJ1-4, with a tentative D call TRBD1 (5 bases). Trimming took off 6 bases at V and 8 bases at J, with 22 bases between the two ends. Germline values: CDR1 SNHLY, CDR2 FYNNEI. The CDR3 runs to 16 residues. CDR3 in DNA: TGTGCCAGCAGCCCGGGACGGGGCGTAGACTACGAAAAACTGTTTTTT. This codes for CASSPGRGVDYEKLFF. Filled out from reference TRBV2 and TRBJ1-4, the complete variable domain reads EPEVTQTPSHQVTQMGQEVILRCVPISNHLYFYWYRQILGQKVEFLVSFYNNEISEKSEIFDDQFSVERPDGSNFTLKIRSTKLEDSAMYFCASSPGRGVDYEKLFFGSGTQLSVL.

The J gene is TRBJ2-1, the V gene TRBV4-1; TRBD2 aligns across 9 bases. Per germline, CDR1 MGHRA and CDR2 YSYEKL. The CDR3 consists of 15 residues. V was clipped by 8 bases and J by 0 bases; unmatched bases: 5. The chain's CDR3 is CASGISGSSYNEQFF. The CDR3 DNA reads TGCGCCAGCGGGATTAGCGGGAGCTCCTACAATGAGCAGTTCTTC.

The CDR3 here is CASSEYGRYRGQAGNTIYF. CDR3 nucleotide sequence: TGTGCCAGCAGTGAATACGGAAGGTACAGGGGGCAAGCGGGAAACACCATATATTTT. The J gene is TRBJ1-3, the V gene TRBV6-1; 9 bases match TRBD1. The length of the CDR3 is 19 residues. J was trimmed by 4 bases and V by 2 bases; bases with no gene match: 15. Germline V gene sequence: CDR1 MNHNS, CDR2 SASEGT.

The rearrangement uses TRBV27 and TRBJ2-7; the D gene is possibly TRBD1 (5 bases). The CDR3 contains 13 residues. CDR1 is MNHEY and CDR2 is SMNVEV in the germline V gene (reference sequence). Trimming took 3 bases from V and 6 from J, leaving 12 bases between them. The CDR3 bases are TGTGCCAGCAGTTTTGATTATGGGGCCGAGCAGTACTTC. Translation gives CASSFDYGAEQYF.

The V and J genes are TRBV6-1 and TRBJ2-7; possibly TRBD1 for D (5 bases). The CDR3 is 14 amino acids. Germline assignment: CDR1 MNHNS and CDR2 SASEGT. Trimming took 4 bases from V and 3 from J, leaving 13 bases between them. In DNA form, the CDR3 reads TGTGCCAGCAGTGCCGCAGGGATTGGCTACGAGCAGTACTTC. Translated, it gives CASSAAGIGYEQYF.